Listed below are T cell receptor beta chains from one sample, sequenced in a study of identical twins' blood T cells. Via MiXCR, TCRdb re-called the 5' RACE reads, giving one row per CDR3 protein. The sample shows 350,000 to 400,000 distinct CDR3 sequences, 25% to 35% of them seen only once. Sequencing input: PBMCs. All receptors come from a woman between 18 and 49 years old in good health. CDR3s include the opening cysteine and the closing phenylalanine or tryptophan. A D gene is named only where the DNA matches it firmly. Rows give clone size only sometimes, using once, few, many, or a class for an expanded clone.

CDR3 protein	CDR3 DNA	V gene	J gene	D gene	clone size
CASTQGNAEAFF	TGTGCCAGCACACAGGGGAACGCTGAAGCTTTCTTT	TRBV25-1	TRBJ1-1	TRBD1	-
CASSLARTFSGLHNEQFF	TGTGCCAGCAGCTTGGCGAGGACATTCTCGGGGCTACACAATGAGCAGTTCTTC	TRBV5-6	TRBJ2-1	-	many
CASGLIELGDIQYF	TGTGCTAGTGGTCTAATTGAGCTTGGGGACATTCAGTACTTC	TRBV12-5	TRBJ2-4	-	-
CASQTDGNTGELFF	TGTGCCAGCCAGACTGACGGGAACACCGGGGAGCTGTTTTTT	TRBV5-4	TRBJ2-2	-	-
CASSTDGLGEKLFF	TGTGCCAGTAGTACGGACGGACTGGGCGAAAAACTGTTTTTT	TRBV19	TRBJ1-4	-	few
CASSDVGWGEQFF	TGTGCCAGCAGTGACGTAGGGTGGGGTGAGCAGTTCTTC	TRBV6-4	TRBJ2-1	-	-
CASGREMNTEAFF	TGTGCCAGCGGAAGAGAAATGAACACTGAAGCTTTCTTT	TRBV2	TRBJ1-1	-	-
CASSLGCGELFF	TGCGCCAGCAGCTTGGGATGCGGGGAGCTGTTTTTT	TRBV5-1	TRBJ2-2	-	-
CASAPPGRGNEKLFF	TGTGCCAGCGCCCCTCCGGGACGGGGAAATGAAAAACTGTTTTTT	TRBV18	TRBJ1-4	-	few
CASSLARGGAKNIQYF	TGCGCCAGCAGCTTGGCGCGGGGGGGAGCCAAAAACATTCAGTACTTC	TRBV5-1	TRBJ2-4	TRBD2	few
CASSSFEGYQPQHF	TGTGCCAGCAGTTCATTTGAGGGGTATCAGCCCCAGCATTTT	TRBV12-3/TRBV12-4	TRBJ1-5	-	-
CASGLRTGDTGELFF	TGTGCTAGTGGTTTGAGGACAGGGGACACCGGGGAGCTGTTTTTT	TRBV12-5	TRBJ2-2	TRBD1	once
CASSFGTGGQDAGNTIYF	TGCGCCAGCAGCTTCGGGACAGGCGGACAGGACGCTGGAAACACCATATATTTT	TRBV5-1	TRBJ1-3	TRBD1	few
CASSLSFTGELFF	TGTGCCAGCAGTTTATCATTCACCGGGGAGCTGTTTTTT	TRBV27	TRBJ2-2	-	few
CASSWGRGNTEAFF	TGTGCCAGCAGCTGGGGCAGGGGGAACACTGAAGCTTTCTTT	TRBV11-1	TRBJ1-1	-	few
CASRIAEFNEQFF	TGTGCCAGCAGGATAGCGGAGTTCAATGAGCAGTTCTTC	TRBV2	TRBJ2-1	-	few
CASSQDLDYGYTF	TGTGCCAGCAGCCAAGATTTGGACTATGGCTACACCTTC	TRBV14	TRBJ1-2	-	many
CASSSSQANTEAFF	TGTGCCAGCAGCTCATCACAGGCGAACACTGAAGCTTTCTTT	TRBV7-6	TRBJ1-1	-	-
CASSQSCPLAKNIQYF	TGCGCCAGCAGTCAATCTTGCCCTTTAGCCAAAAACATTCAGTACTTC	TRBV23-1	TRBJ2-4	-	-
CASSQEVAQGEKLFF	TGCGCCAGCAGCCAAGAGGTAGCTCAAGGTGAAAAACTGTTTTTT	TRBV4-3	TRBJ1-4	-	few
CASSSPGQGSNQPQHF	TGTGCCAGTAGTTCACCGGGACAGGGGAGCAATCAGCCCCAGCATTTT	TRBV19	TRBJ1-5	TRBD1	-
CASSFYWGNEQFF	TGTGCCAGCAGCTTCTACTGGGGCAATGAGCAGTTCTTC	TRBV7-2	TRBJ2-1	-	-
CASSPQGFGYTF	TGTGCCAGCAGTCCACAGGGGTTCGGCTACACCTTC	TRBV12-3/TRBV12-4	TRBJ1-2	TRBD1	-